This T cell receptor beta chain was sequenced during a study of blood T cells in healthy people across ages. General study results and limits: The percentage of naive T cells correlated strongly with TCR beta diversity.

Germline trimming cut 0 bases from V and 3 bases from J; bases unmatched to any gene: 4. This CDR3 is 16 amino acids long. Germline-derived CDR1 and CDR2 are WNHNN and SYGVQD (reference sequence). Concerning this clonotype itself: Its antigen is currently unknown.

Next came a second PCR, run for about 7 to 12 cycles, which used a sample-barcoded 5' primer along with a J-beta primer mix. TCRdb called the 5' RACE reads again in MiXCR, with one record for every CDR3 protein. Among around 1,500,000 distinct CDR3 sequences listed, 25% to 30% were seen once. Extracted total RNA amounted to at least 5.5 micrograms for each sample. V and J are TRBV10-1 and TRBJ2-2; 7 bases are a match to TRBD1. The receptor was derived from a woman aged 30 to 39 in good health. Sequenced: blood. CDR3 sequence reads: CASSESYQGDTGELFF. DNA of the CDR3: TGCGCCAGCAGTGAGTCGTACCAGGGGGACACCGGGGAGCTGTTTTTT.